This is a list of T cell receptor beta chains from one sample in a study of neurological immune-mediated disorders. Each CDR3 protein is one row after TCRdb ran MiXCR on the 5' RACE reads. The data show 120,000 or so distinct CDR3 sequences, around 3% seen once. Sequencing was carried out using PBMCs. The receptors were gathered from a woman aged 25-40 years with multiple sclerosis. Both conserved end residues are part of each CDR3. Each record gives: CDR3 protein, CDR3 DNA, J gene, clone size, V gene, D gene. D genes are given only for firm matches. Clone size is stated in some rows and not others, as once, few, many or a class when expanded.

CDR3: CSARGQGALGTGELFF; DNA: TGCAGTGCTAGGGGACAGGGGGCCTTGGGCACCGGGGAGCTGTTTTTT; J: TRBJ2-2; size: many; V: TRBV20-1; D: TRBD1
CDR3: CASSVGPGADTQYF; DNA: TGTGCCAGCAGCGTAGGTCCGGGGGCGGATACGCAGTATTTT; J: TRBJ2-3; size: many; V: TRBV9; D: -
CDR3: CASSFGGGDEQFF; DNA: TGTGCCAGCAGCTTCGGCGGCGGTGATGAGCAGTTCTTC; J: TRBJ2-1; size: many; V: TRBV7-2; D: -
CDR3: CASSLVRRREGPEQFF; DNA: TGTGCCAGCAGCTTAGTAAGGAGGCGGGAGGGCCCTGAGCAGTTCTTC; J: TRBJ2-1; size: many; V: TRBV7-2; D: TRBD2
CDR3: CAWNRGPNQPQHF; DNA: TGTGCCTGGAACCGCGGACCCAATCAGCCCCAGCATTTT; J: TRBJ1-5; size: many; V: TRBV30; D: -
CDR3: CASSPPGDRLYEQYF; DNA: TGTGCCAGCAGCCCACCTGGGGATCGACTCTACGAGCAGTACTTC; J: TRBJ2-7; size: many; V: TRBV7-9; D: -
CDR3: CASSATGQGNYGYTF; DNA: TGTGCCAGCAGCGCTACGGGACAGGGTAACTATGGCTACACCTTC; J: TRBJ1-2; size: many; V: TRBV9; D: TRBD1
CDR3: CASRDDRGRTEAFF; DNA: TGTGCCAGCAGAGATGACAGGGGGCGGACTGAAGCTTTCTTT; J: TRBJ1-1; size: many; V: TRBV12-3/TRBV12-4; D: TRBD1
CDR3: CASSPRQGWLGEAFF; DNA: TGTGCCAGCTCACCGAGACAGGGATGGTTAGGTGAAGCTTTCTTT; J: TRBJ1-1; size: many; V: TRBV18; D: TRBD1
CDR3: CASIDAAGGGTEAFF; DNA: TGTGCCAGCATTGACGCCGCTGGGGGTGGGACTGAAGCTTTCTTT; J: TRBJ1-1; size: few; V: TRBV12-3/TRBV12-4; D: -
CDR3: CSARDYRPYGYTF; DNA: TGCAGTGCTAGAGATTACAGACCCTATGGCTACACCTTC; J: TRBJ1-2; size: many; V: TRBV20-1; D: -
CDR3: CASSAAGADDTQYF; DNA: TGCGCCAGCAGCGCAGCGGGGGCGGATGATACGCAGTATTTT; J: TRBJ2-3; size: many; V: TRBV5-1; D: TRBD2
CDR3: CSVVGISYEQYF; DNA: TGCAGCGTTGTCGGGATTTCCTACGAGCAGTACTTC; J: TRBJ2-7; size: many; V: TRBV29-1; D: -
CDR3: CSAPDRGRPYGYTF; DNA: TGCAGTGCCCCGGACAGGGGACGCCCGTATGGCTACACCTTC; J: TRBJ1-2; size: many; V: TRBV20-1; D: TRBD1
CDR3: CASSLGSGRGPPLFYGYTF; DNA: TGTGCCAGCAGTTTAGGGTCGGGCAGGGGCCCTCCCTTGTTCTATGGCTACACCTTC; J: TRBJ1-2; size: -; V: TRBV27; D: -
CDR3: CASSEDTNNEQFF; DNA: TGTGCCAGCAGTGAAGATACTAACAATGAGCAGTTCTTC; J: TRBJ2-1; size: few; V: TRBV6-4; D: -
CDR3: CASSLVGQGVFTF; DNA: TGTGCCAGCAGCTTGGTCGGACAGGGGGTATTCACCTTC; J: TRBJ1-2; size: many; V: TRBV5-4; D: TRBD1
CDR3: CASSPYDRAKGGTEAFF; DNA: TGCGCCAGCAGCCCTTATGACAGGGCAAAGGGGGGCACTGAAGCTTTCTTT; J: TRBJ1-1; size: many; V: TRBV5-1; D: TRBD1
CDR3: CASSVADSYNEQFF; DNA: TGTGCCAGCAGCGTAGCGGATTCCTACAATGAGCAGTTCTTC; J: TRBJ2-1; size: many; V: TRBV7-6; D: -
CDR3: CASSPGTLNQPQHF; DNA: TGTGCCAGCAGCCCAGGGACACTAAATCAGCCCCAGCATTTT; J: TRBJ1-5; size: many; V: TRBV5-6; D: -
CDR3: CASSLSQRVREQFF; DNA: TGTGCCAGCAGCTTAAGTCAGCGGGTTAGGGAGCAGTTCTTC; J: TRBJ2-1; size: many; V: TRBV7-2; D: -
CDR3: CASRGWVEKLFF; DNA: TGTGCCAGCAGAGGGTGGGTTGAAAAACTGTTTTTT; J: TRBJ1-4; size: few; V: TRBV6-6; D: -
CDR3: CAWNRDRGTAGYTF; DNA: TGTGCCTGGAACCGAGACAGGGGGACGGCTGGCTACACCTTC; J: TRBJ1-2; size: many; V: TRBV30; D: TRBD1
CDR3: CASSFDMGRETQYF; DNA: TGTGCCAGCAGCTTTGATATGGGGAGGGAGACCCAGTACTTC; J: TRBJ2-5; size: many; V: TRBV5-6; D: -